This record looks at one T cell receptor beta chain sequence and its context. The antigen is undetermined. A read error may account for a junction end that differs from germline. Semi-nested PCR with Nested Universal Primer A followed constant-region reverse priming of full-length variable regions. TCRdb processed the 5' RACE reads anew with MiXCR; each CDR3 protein has one entry. The sample has about 43,000 distinct CDR3 sequences; 25% to 35% are singletons. This CDR3 has 15 residues. From germline, CDR1 is MNHEY and CDR2 SVGEGT. Memory CD4+ T cells were sorted as CD4+CD45RO+CD25- cells. Whole-study findings and limits: The TCR gene usage of tumor memory CD4+ T cells clustered together with blood and lymph node memory CD4+ cells and with lymph node naive CD4+ cells. Greatest tumor Treg TCR overlap was with tumor naive CD4+ cells.

The V and J genes are TRBV6-2 or TRBV6-3 and TRBJ2-1; 10 bases are shared with TRBD2. The TCR originated in a female donor with breast cancer. The sequenced material came from memory CD4+ T cells sorted from a lymph node. Indicated subset: memory CD4+ T cells, CD4+CD45RO+CD25-. The CDR3 nucleotides read TGTGCCGGCAGGCACGAGCGGGAGGGAATTAATGAGCAGTTCTTC. Its protein is CAGRHEREGINEQFF.